The 29 T cell receptor beta chains below come from one sample, sequenced in a study of beta chain features in type 1 diabetes. Regarding the study as a whole: All four CD4+ subsets of Type 1 diabetes patients contained TCRB CDR3s that were moderately but significantly shorter.

The sequenced template was cDNA made from the entire isolated RNA. The repertoire was sequenced with immunoSEQ multiplex PCR; TCRdb's copy has only in-frame clones and lacks some. The data contain about 170,000 clones, over 6% of them singletons. These receptors are not linked to any known antigen. Sequenced material: central memory CD4+ T cells from blood. All receptors come from a man between 18 and 35 years old with type 1 diabetes.

This clone was picked up a small number of times. This chain links TRBV19 with TRBJ1-2; D remains ambiguous. The CDR3 is 12 residues long. V lost 6 bases and J 7 bases, leaving 12 bases between the germline ends. Germline V gene data show CDR1 as LNHDA and CDR2 as SQIVND (reference sequence). This CDR3 reads CASRRRSIGYTF. CDR3 in DNA: TGTGCCAGTAGAAGACGGAGCATTGGCTACACCTTC.

V gene TRBV30 combines with J gene TRBJ2-3; possible D gene TRBD2, 5 bases. Germline assignment: CDR1 GTSNPN and CDR2 SVGIG (reference sequence). The CDR3 consists of 14 residues. Trimming pared 3 bases from V and 2 bases from J, leaving 12 bases between. CDR3 bases: TGTGCCTGGAGACAGCCGGGATCCACAGATACGCAGTATTTT. Its translation is CAWRQPGSTDTQYF.

This chain uses TRBV10-3 with TRBJ2-1; 9 bases are a match to TRBD1. V lost 10 bases to trimming and J lost 6 bases; unmatched junction nucleotides: 10. The germline V gene has CDR1 ENHRY and CDR2 SYGVKD. This CDR3 is built from 14 residues. In nucleotides, the CDR3 is TGTGCCAGTAAACAGGGGGCGCGGAGCAATGAGCAGTTCTTC. Protein sequence: CASKQGARSNEQFF.

This clone appeared a few times. The rearrangement links TRBV5-1 to TRBJ1-2, with D maybe TRBD1 (5 bases). This CDR3 comprises 14 residues. Germline V gives CDR1 SGHRS, CDR2 YFSETQ. Trimming cost V 0 bases and J 7 bases, with 13 bases left between them. The CDR3 DNA sequence: TGCGCCAGCAGCTTGGAGGGGTTTTTCAGTGGCTACACCTTC. Its protein product is CASSLEGFFSGYTF.

This clone was observed a handful of times. The chain joins TRBV5-4 to TRBJ2-3; a weak D match, TRBD2 (5 bases). CDR1 is SGHNT and CDR2 is YYREEE in the germline V gene (reference sequence). V was pared by 4 bases and J by 2 bases, with 11 bases between. The CDR3 spans 14 residues. For the CDR3, the DNA is TGTGCCAGCAGCACTGGACTCCTCACAGATACGCAGTATTTT. Translated, it gives CASSTGLLTDTQYF.

The chain carries TRBV27 and TRBJ2-6; TRBD1 matches 8 bases. CDR3 size: 16 residues. Trimming at V came to 7 bases and at J to 1 base, leaving 6 bases not matched to a gene. Germline V CDR1 and CDR2: MNHEY, SMNVEV (reference sequence). The DNA of the CDR3 is TGTGCCAGCACTTCGGACAGGGCTTCTGGGGCCAACGTCCTGACTTTC. Its translation is CASTSDRASGANVLTF. Combining the CDR3 with reference TRBV27 and TRBJ2-6 gives the whole variable domain EAQVTQNPRYLITVTGKKLTVTCSQNMNHEYMSWYRQDPGLGLRQIYYSMNVEVTDKGDVPEGYKVSRKEKRNFPLILESPSPNQTSLYFCASTSDRASGANVLTFGAGSRLTVL.

The sample holds a few counts of this clone. The chain is built from TRBV7-9 and TRBJ1-5; no clear D gene. CDR1 is SEHNR, CDR2 FQNEAQ, per germline (reference sequence). CDR3 length: 16 amino acids. V lost 7 bases and J 1 base, leaving 17 bases between the germline ends. CDR3 DNA sequence: TGTGCCAGCACCGTAGGCGGATACGGGAGCAATCAGCCCCAGCATTTT. As protein: CASTVGGYGSNQPQHF.

This clone was counted only a few times. The rearrangement uses TRBV4-1 and TRBJ1-1; 10 bases match TRBD1. Trimming took 5 bases from V and 3 from J; bases not matched to a gene: 9. The CDR3 has 16 residues. CDR1 and CDR2 (germline): MGHRA, YSYEKL. CDR3 sequence (DNA): TGCGCCAGCAGCAAGGGACAGGGGCTTGAGGACACTGAAGCTTTCTTT. This sequence encodes CASSKGQGLEDTEAFF.

The chain combines TRBV10-1 with TRBJ1-2; TRBD1 might be the D (6 bases). Germline CDR1 reads WNHNN; CDR2 reads SYGVQD (reference sequence). The V gene lost 3 bases and the J gene lost 8 bases, with 13 bases spanning the gap. The CDR3 has 13 residues. For the CDR3, the DNA is TGCGCCAGCAGTGATTCTACAGGGCTCGGCTACACCTTC. Translated, it gives CASSDSTGLGYTF.

This clone occurred a few times. The rearrangement links TRBV7-2 to TRBJ1-2, with D possibly TRBD1 on 5 matching bases. CDR3 length: 14 amino acids. CDR1 is SGHTA and CDR2 is FQGNSA in the germline V gene. V was clipped by 1 base and J by 8 bases, with 14 bases between them. The CDR3 DNA reads TGTGCCAGCAGCTTAGACTTCGTACAGGAGGGCTACACCTTC. Its translation is CASSLDFVQEGYTF.

This chain uses TRBV28 with TRBJ2-2; TRBD1 matches at 9 bases. The CDR3 sequence is 16 residues long. Germline assignment: CDR1 MDHEN and CDR2 SYDVKM. Germline trimming cut 7 bases from V and 5 bases from J; bases unmatched to any gene: 11. DNA of the CDR3: TGTGCCAGCACCCGCCCGGGACAGGGTACAACCGGGGAGCTGTTTTTT. It encodes CASTRPGQGTTGELFF.

This clone was counted between two and nine times. The chain has TRBV27 and TRBJ2-3, with no clear D. This CDR3 has 14 amino acids. Germline assignment: CDR1 MNHEY and CDR2 SMNVEV (reference sequence). Between the trimmed V and J ends, which lost 5 bases and 0 bases, there was a span of 9 bases. CDR3 sequence (DNA): TGTGCCAGCAGTCTTCAGACTAGCACAGATACGCAGTATTTT. Protein: CASSLQTSTDTQYF.

The CDR3 reads CAWSTGETQYF. The CDR3 nucleotides are TGTGCCTGGAGCACAGGGGAGACCCAGTACTTC. The V and J genes are TRBV30 and TRBJ2-5; tentatively, D is TRBD1 (6 bases). The CDR3 extends over 11 amino acids. V lost 3 bases and J 5 bases, leaving 7 bases between the germline ends. Germline V CDR1 and CDR2: GTSNPN, SVGIG (reference sequence).

CDR3 DNA sequence: TGTGCCAGCAGTAAACCTACAGGGAAAAACACTGAAGCTTTCTTT. Its protein is CASSKPTGKNTEAFF. This chain links TRBV6-6 with TRBJ1-1, with D maybe TRBD1 (6 bases). Germline values: CDR1 MNHNY, CDR2 SVGAGI (reference sequence). V lost 5 bases to trimming and J lost 2 bases, with 15 bases between them. The CDR3 has 15 residues.

This clone was counted a few times. The genes are TRBV7-9 and TRBJ1-5; 8 nucleotides match TRBD1. Germline-derived CDR1 and CDR2 are SEHNR and FQNEAQ (reference sequence). There are 15 residues in the CDR3. V was clipped by 1 base and J by 6 bases; unmatched bases: 5. The CDR3 is CASSLGQGASQPQHF. The DNA for the CDR3 is TGTGCCAGCAGCTTAGGGCAGGGGGCTAGTCAGCCCCAGCATTTT. The variable domain in full, completed from reference TRBV7-9 and TRBJ1-5, reads DTGVSQNPRHKITKRGQNVTFRCDPISEHNRLYWYRQTLGQGPEFLTYFQNEAQLEKSRLLSDRFSAERPKGSFSTLEIQRTEQGDSAMYLCASSLGQGASQPQHFGDGTRLSIL.

The chain combines TRBV18 with TRBJ1-1; D not certain. V was shortened by 1 base and J by 4 bases, with 10 bases between the two germline ends. The CDR3 consists of 14 residues. Germline V gene lookup returns CDR1 KGHSH and CDR2 LQKENI. CDR3 loop: CASSPQGEGTEAFF. For the CDR3, the DNA is TGTGCCAGCTCACCACAGGGAGAGGGCACTGAAGCTTTCTTT.

The chain has TRBV30 and TRBJ2-2, with 11 positions matching TRBD2. This CDR3 is built from 14 residues. Germline V gene lookup returns CDR1 GTSNPN and CDR2 SVGIG (reference sequence). V was clipped by 8 bases and J by 6 bases; unmatched bases: 8. The CDR3 bases are TGTGCCGGTGGGATAGCGGGGGGGCCCGGGGAGCTGTTTTTT. The encoded protein is CAGGIAGGPGELFF.

The chain carries TRBV23-1 and TRBJ2-4, with TRBD2 matching over 15 bases. TRBV23-1 is treated as an ORF (open reading frame) with a function not yet certain. The CDR3 consists of 18 residues. The ends lost 4 bases at V and 3 bases at J; junction bases unmatched: 7. The CDR3 region has the DNA TGCGCCAGCAGTCGGGGACTAGCGGGGGGTCTAGTCAAAAACATTCAGTACTTC. Amino acids: CASSRGLAGGLVKNIQYF.

This clone came up a few times. The rearrangement links TRBV5-1 to TRBJ1-1, with 9 bases fitting TRBD1. This CDR3 is built from 16 residues. CDR1 is SGHRS and CDR2 is YFSETQ in the germline V gene. Trimming cost V 4 bases and J 0 bases; bases outside gene matches: 7. In DNA, the CDR3 is TGCGCCAGCAGCCGAGGGACAGGGACGTTGAACACTGAAGCTTTCTTT. Residues: CASSRGTGTLNTEAFF.

The rearrangement uses TRBV11-2 and TRBJ2-5, with D tentatively TRBD1 (5 bases). The germline V and J ends were trimmed by 1 base and 7 bases, with 7 bases remaining between them. Germline CDR1 SGHAT, CDR2 FQNNGV. CDR3 length equals 12 residues. The CDR3 DNA follows: TGTGCCAGCAGCTTAGGGGGCACGACCCAGTACTTC. Translated, it gives CASSLGGTTQYF. The full variable domain, in which reference TRBV11-2 and TRBJ2-5 provide the parts outside the CDR3, is EAGVAQSPRYKIIEKRQSVAFWCNPISGHATLYWYQQILGQGPKLLIQFQNNGVVDDSQLPKDRFSAERLKGVDSTLKIQPAKLEDSAVYLCASSLGGTTQYFGPGTRLLVL.

V is TRBV19 and J is TRBJ1-2; D remains unclear. V lost 3 bases, J lost 2 bases, and 7 bases lay in between. The CDR3 is 13 residues long. Germline V gene data show CDR1 as LNHDA and CDR2 as SQIVND (reference sequence). The CDR3 sequence is CASSINPNYGYTF. The CDR3 nucleotides read TGTGCCAGTAGTATTAATCCCAACTATGGCTACACCTTC.

This chain joins TRBV4-3 and TRBJ1-1; D ambiguous. Trimming cost V 0 bases and J 10 bases, with 15 bases left between them. Germline values: CDR1 LGHNA, CDR2 YSLEER. This CDR3 spans 14 amino acids. The CDR3 DNA sequence: TGCGCCAGCAGCCAAGATAAAGGCGGGGAAGGAGCTTTCTTT. This codes for CASSQDKGGEGAFF.

This rearrangement joins TRBV19 to TRBJ2-4; TRBD2 matches 12 bases. CDR1 LNHDA and CDR2 SQIVND come from the germline V gene (reference sequence). V dropped 4 bases and J dropped 1; count of bases not matched to a gene: 5. The CDR3 spans 17 residues. CDR3 bases: TGTGCCAGTAGTAGGCTAGCGGGAGGGTCGGCCAAAAACATTCAGTACTTC. This sequence encodes CASSRLAGGSAKNIQYF.

The chain links TRBV4-3 to TRBJ2-3; 11 bases align to TRBD2. J gave up 6 bases and V 4 bases, and 9 bases lay outside the gene matches. The CDR3 runs to 16 residues. Germline CDR1 LGHNA, CDR2 YSLEER. The CDR3 reads CASSRQLAGAGDTQYF. DNA for the CDR3: TGCGCCAGCAGCCGGCAACTAGCGGGGGCGGGGGATACGCAGTATTTT.

This clone was counted a few times. The chain joins TRBV5-1 to TRBJ2-7, with D maybe TRBD2 (5 bases). This CDR3 comprises 13 residues. CDR1 SGHRS and CDR2 YFSETQ come from the germline V gene. Trimming cost V 2 bases and J 2 bases, with 8 bases left between them. The CDR3 DNA is TGCGCCAGCAGCTTCGGGGTTACCTACGAGCAGTACTTC. Translation: CASSFGVTYEQYF.

This clone was observed a handful of times. The chain has TRBV2 and TRBJ2-5; no clear D. The CDR3 is 13 residues long. Per the germline V gene, CDR1 is SNHLY and CDR2 is FYNNEI. V was trimmed by 3 bases and J by 5 bases, leaving 10 bases between them. The CDR3 bases are TGTGCCAGCAGTGATCCCCACGCGGAGACCCAGTACTTC. Its translation: CASSDPHAETQYF. Supplemented by reference TRBV2 and TRBJ2-5, the full variable domain reads EPEVTQTPSHQVTQMGQEVILRCVPISNHLYFYWYRQILGQKVEFLVSFYNNEISEKSEIFDDQFSVERPDGSNFTLKIRSTKLEDSAMYFCASSDPHAETQYFGPGTRLLVL.

The V and J genes are TRBV18 and TRBJ1-6, with no clear D. V was shortened by 2 bases and J by 8 bases, with 13 bases between the two germline ends. The CDR3 is made up of 15 amino acids. Germline V lookup: CDR1 KGHSH, CDR2 LQKENI. The CDR3 reads CASSPYQVLDSPLHF. CDR3 DNA sequence: TGTGCCAGCTCACCATACCAGGTATTGGATTCACCCCTCCACTTT.

The gene calls are TRBV5-1 and TRBJ2-3; 13 bases align to TRBD2. CDR1 and CDR2 (germline): SGHRS, YFSETQ. The CDR3 has 18 amino acids. With 4 bases clipped from V and 0 bases from J, the junction kept 8 bases outside the gene matches. The CDR3 loop reads CASSPGTSGAFSTDTQYF. CDR3 DNA: TGCGCCAGCAGCCCGGGGACTAGCGGGGCCTTTAGCACAGATACGCAGTATTTT. Full variable domain (rest looked up from reference TRBV5-1 and TRBJ2-3): KAGVTQTPRYLIKTRGQQVTLSCSPISGHRSVSWYQQTPGQGLQFLFEYFSETQRNKGNFPGRFSGRQFSNSRSEMNVSTLELGDSALYLCASSPGTSGAFSTDTQYFGPGTRLTVL.

The chain has TRBV2 and TRBJ1-5, with 9 bases identical to TRBD1. With V trimmed by 8 bases and J by 5 bases, 10 bases remained unmatched. In germline, CDR1 is SNHLY, CDR2 FYNNEI. This CDR3 has 15 amino acids. The CDR3 protein is CASGPRTGADQPQHF. CDR3 DNA sequence: TGTGCCAGCGGACCCCGGACAGGGGCGGATCAGCCCCAGCATTTT.